This T cell receptor (beta chain) derives from a study of shared clonotypes between healthy human individuals. General study results and limits: Sampling covered nothing but blood. Tissue TCR repertoires likely differ from those found in blood.

Per the original methods: Filtering differed because ImmunoSEQ produced junction-only sequences that carried no quality scores. Here immunoSEQ multiplex PCR was the method, and the copy in TCRdb shows in-frame clones only, minus some. Clone size and the V and J calls come from that table; the DNA yielded D and trimming. The table records 2 million to 2.5 million clones, more than 80% of them present only once. The CDR3 runs 13 residues. The germline V gene has CDR1 SGHRS and CDR2 YFSETQ. With V trimmed by 3 bases and J by 5 bases, 3 bases remained unmatched. From CD4+ cells came CD45RA+ naive and CD45RA-negative memory subsets. Turning to this clone: What it binds is not known. This CDR3 is also generated by other DNA sequences in the sample.

The V call is TRBV5-1, the J call TRBJ2-5, with 8 nucleotides matching TRBD1. This clonotype was sampled from a man aged 18 to 29 in good health. Some clones in this sample may be carry-over from other donors' samples. What was sequenced was naive CD4+ T cells from PBMCs. Indicated subset: CD45RA+ positively selected. The CDR3 region is CASSYGQGETQYF. CDR3 sequence (DNA): TGCGCCAGCAGCTACGGACAGGGTGAGACCCAGTACTTC. The variable domain in full, completed from reference TRBV5-1 and TRBJ2-5, reads KAGVTQTPRYLIKTRGQQVTLSCSPISGHRSVSWYQQTPGQGLQFLFEYFSETQRNKGNFPGRFSGRQFSNSRSEMNVSTLELGDSALYLCASSYGQGETQYFGPGTRLLVL.